A selection of T cell receptor beta chains follows, all from one sample in a study of blood T cells in healthy people across ages. TCRdb reanalysed the 5' RACE reads using MiXCR and keeps one entry per CDR3 protein. Counted here are 600,000 to 800,000 distinct CDR3 sequences, 45% to 60% occurring once; the ten biggest clones make up roughly 13%. The specimen was blood. These receptors were collected from a woman of 80 years or more in good health. Each CDR3 is given with its conserved first and last residue. The D gene is left open where the match is weak. Expanded clones are given a class, and other clones once, few, many or no size at all.

d_call: NA; clone_size: NA; v_call: TRBV20-1; j_call: TRBJ1-1; cdr3_nt: TGCAGGGCGATTAGCGGGTTCACGGACACTGAAGCTTTCTTT; cdr3_aa: CRAISGFTDTEAFF
d_call: NA; clone_size: NA; v_call: TRBV20-1; j_call: TRBJ2-3; cdr3_nt: TGCAGTGCTAAGGACATGGCTGGAACCATCCCAGATACGCAGTATTTT; cdr3_aa: CSAKDMAGTIPDTQYF
d_call: TRBD2; clone_size: NA; v_call: TRBV30; j_call: TRBJ2-5; cdr3_nt: TGTGCCTGGGACTTGCGGGGGTATAAGGGGGAGACCCAGTACTTC; cdr3_aa: CAWDLRGYKGETQYF
d_call: TRBD2; clone_size: NA; v_call: TRBV20-1; j_call: TRBJ2-7; cdr3_nt: TGCAGTGCTACTAGCGGGAGGCCCCTCGGCGGCGAGCAGTACTTC; cdr3_aa: CSATSGRPLGGEQYF
d_call: NA; clone_size: few; v_call: TRBV7-2; j_call: TRBJ2-2; cdr3_nt: TGTGCCAGCAGCTTGGTCTTAGGAGGTGTCGGGGAGCTGTTTTTT; cdr3_aa: CASSLVLGGVGELFF
d_call: TRBD2; clone_size: NA; v_call: TRBV28; j_call: TRBJ2-1; cdr3_nt: TGTGCCAGCAGTTTAGTATCACTAGCGGACAATGAGCAGTTCTTC; cdr3_aa: CASSLVSLADNEQFF
d_call: NA; clone_size: many; v_call: TRBV28; j_call: TRBJ2-3; cdr3_nt: TGTGCTGCCAGGGGAACGCAGTATTTT; cdr3_aa: CAARGTQYF
d_call: NA; clone_size: few; v_call: TRBV14; j_call: TRBJ2-1; cdr3_nt: TGTGCCAGCAGCCGTGCAGGGTTCAGCTCCTACAATGAGCAGTTCTTC; cdr3_aa: CASSRAGFSSYNEQFF
d_call: TRBD2; clone_size: NA; v_call: TRBV7-9; j_call: TRBJ2-3; cdr3_nt: TGTGCCAGCAGCATAACTAGCGGGGAACAACCGAGCACAGATACGCAGTATTTT; cdr3_aa: CASSITSGEQPSTDTQYF
d_call: NA; clone_size: NA; v_call: TRBV28; j_call: TRBJ2-7; cdr3_nt: TGTGCCAGCAGTCTCTTTAGGGGTAGAGACGAGCAGTACTTC; cdr3_aa: CASSLFRGRDEQYF
d_call: TRBD2; clone_size: NA; v_call: TRBV7-9; j_call: TRBJ2-5; cdr3_nt: TGTGCCAGCAGCTTTCGACTAGCGGGGACTCCTTACAGTGAGCAGTACTTC; cdr3_aa: CASSFRLAGTPYSEQYF
d_call: NA; clone_size: NA; v_call: TRBV28; j_call: TRBJ2-3; cdr3_nt: TGTGCCGGGGCTTGGGAAGGCACAGATACGCAGTATTTT; cdr3_aa: CAGAWEGTDTQYF